The 21 T cell receptor beta chains presented below share a single source sample, sequenced in a study of technical replicates of blood from several donors. Sequencing was performed with immunoSEQ multiplex PCR; in TCRdb, only in-frame clones are kept and a portion is missing. The profile shows around 69,000 clones, around 86% of them singletons. Sequencing was carried out using PBMCs. All receptors come from a human donor in good health. Some clones in this sample may be carry-over from other donors' samples.

The chain combines TRBV11-2 with TRBJ1-2; 12 bases line up with TRBD1. Germline assignment: CDR1 SGHAT and CDR2 FQNNGV. This CDR3 comprises 18 residues. The V gene end was trimmed by 2 bases and the J gene end by 1 base; junction bases not matched to a gene: 8. The CDR3 DNA sequence: TGTGCCAGCAGCTTATTTGGGACAGGGGGCCACTATAACTATGGCTACACCTTC. Residues: CASSLFGTGGHYNYGYTF.

The J gene is TRBJ1-4, the V gene TRBV13, with 9 bases identical to TRBD1. Germline CDR1 and CDR2: PRHDT and FYEKMQ (reference sequence). The CDR3 covers 13 residues. After removal of 4 bases from V and 6 bases from J, the junction contained 0 bases not matched to a gene. CDR3 region: CASSWDRDEKLFF. The CDR3 DNA reads as TGTGCCAGCAGCTGGGACAGGGATGAAAAACTGTTTTTT.

The V call is TRBV5-1, the J call TRBJ2-7, with 8 bases aligning to TRBD1. With V trimmed by 4 bases and J by 4 bases, 7 bases remained unmatched. This CDR3 region has 14 residues. The germline V gene encodes CDR1 SGHRS and CDR2 YFSETQ. The CDR3 coding sequence is TGCGCCAGCAGCCCCGAACAGGGGGTGTACGAGCAGTACTTC. Amino acid sequence: CASSPEQGVYEQYF. Full variable domain (outside the CDR3, taken from reference TRBV5-1 and TRBJ2-7): KAGVTQTPRYLIKTRGQQVTLSCSPISGHRSVSWYQQTPGQGLQFLFEYFSETQRNKGNFPGRFSGRQFSNSRSEMNVSTLELGDSALYLCASSPEQGVYEQYFGPGTRLTVT.

Concerning this clone itself: The same CDR3 arises from other DNA sequences in this sample as well. This chain links TRBV5-1 with TRBJ2-1, with 7 bases fitting TRBD2. V lost 4 bases to trimming and J lost 4 bases; unmatched junction nucleotides: 5. The V gene's germline CDR1 is SGHRS and CDR2 YFSETQ. This CDR3 contains 14 residues. The CDR3 DNA is TGCGCCAGCAGCGCCTCCGGGGGGTACAATGAGCAGTTCTTC. Translated: CASSASGGYNEQFF.

This clone was recorded a few times. The chain employs TRBV7-3 and TRBJ1-2; D is perhaps TRBD1 (6 bases). The V end was cut by 4 bases, the J end by 10 bases, with 16 bases between. The CDR3 sequence is 13 residues long. The germline gives CDR1 SGHTA, CDR2 FQGTGA. As DNA, the CDR3 is TGTGCCAGCAGCTCCCAGACAGGACTAGACTACACCTTC. Residues: CASSSQTGLDYTF.

This clone was seen once. The chain is built from TRBV29-1 and TRBJ2-5; D is uncertain. The CDR3 is 12 residues long. Looked up from germline, CDR1 is SQVTM and CDR2 is ANQGSEA. V was pared by 4 bases and J by 2 bases, with 8 bases between. CDR3 DNA: TGCAGCGTTGTGGCAAGTCAAGAGACCCAGTACTTC. It is translated as CSVVASQETQYF.

V is TRBV15 and J is TRBJ2-5; 7 bases are a match to TRBD2. CDR3 length: 16 amino acids. The V gene's germline CDR1 is LNHNV and CDR2 YYDKDF (reference sequence). Germline trimming cut 0 bases from V and 3 bases from J; bases unmatched to any gene: 7. The CDR3 region has the DNA TGTGCCACCAGCAGAGATTCGACGGGGGGTAAAGAGACCCAGTACTTC. It translates to CATSRDSTGGKETQYF.

The chain is built from TRBV7-8 and TRBJ2-7; the match to TRBD2 covers 12 bases. The CDR3 runs to 20 residues. After removal of 1 base from V and 0 bases from J, the junction contained 13 bases not matched to a gene. Germline loops: CDR1 SGHVS, CDR2 FQNEAQ. CDR3 DNA sequence: TGTGCCAGCAGCTTAGTTCTGGAAGGGACTAGCGGGCGATTCTCCTACGAGCAGTACTTC. It translates to CASSLVLEGTSGRFSYEQYF.

The J gene is TRBJ2-2, the V gene TRBV10-3; tentative D call: TRBD1 (6 bases). V was clipped by 6 bases and J by 4 bases, with 15 bases between them. The CDR3 is made up of 15 amino acids. Germline lookup yields CDR1 ENHRY and CDR2 SYGVKD. The CDR3 sequence is CAISPLAQGTGELFF. CDR3 nucleotides: TGTGCCATCAGCCCGCTAGCACAGGGCACCGGGGAGCTGTTTTTT.

This chain joins TRBV7-9 and TRBJ1-5, with a possible D match to TRBD1 (5 bases). The CDR3 runs to 17 residues. The V end lost 5 bases, the J end lost 2 bases, and 19 bases lay between the germline ends. Germline V gene data show CDR1 as SEHNR and CDR2 as FQNEAQ (reference sequence). This CDR3 reads CASSPGGAGQGNQPQHF. In DNA form, the CDR3 reads TGTGCCAGCAGCCCCGGAGGGGCGGGGCAAGGCAATCAGCCCCAGCATTTT. Drawing the rest from reference TRBV7-9 and TRBJ1-5, the complete variable domain is DTGVSQNPRHKITKRGQNVTFRCDPISEHNRLYWYRQTLGQGPEFLTYFQNEAQLEKSRLLSDRFSAERPKGSFSTLEIQRTEQGDSAMYLCASSPGGAGQGNQPQHFGDGTRLSIL.

J is TRBJ1-2 and V is TRBV11-2; TRBD1 agrees at 7 bases. After removal of 5 bases from V and 4 bases from J, the junction contained 4 bases not matched to a gene. The CDR3 has 13 residues. The V gene's germline CDR1 is SGHAT and CDR2 FQNNGV. The CDR3 DNA sequence: TGTGCCAGCAGCCCCGGGACAGCCTATGGCTACACCTTC. As protein: CASSPGTAYGYTF.

The V gene is TRBV19, the J gene TRBJ2-5, with D unresolved. This CDR3 spans 13 amino acids. Germline V gene lookup returns CDR1 LNHDA and CDR2 SQIVND (reference sequence). The V and J ends lost 4 bases and 0 bases respectively, with 6 bases between them. The CDR3 here is CASSKRDQETQYF. The CDR3 DNA is TGTGCCAGTAGTAAACGGGACCAAGAGACCCAGTACTTC.

The V gene is TRBV5-1, the J gene TRBJ1-6; 8 bases agree with TRBD1. CDR3 length: 15 amino acids. Trimming at V came to 3 bases and at J to 7 bases, leaving 6 bases not matched to a gene. The germline V gene has CDR1 SGHRS and CDR2 YFSETQ. As DNA, the CDR3 is TGCGCCAGCAGCTCAGGGACAGGTTCAAATTCACCCCTCCACTTT. Protein product: CASSSGTGSNSPLHF.

V and J are TRBV7-2 and TRBJ2-3; possibly TRBD2 for D (6 bases). This CDR3 region has 13 residues. Germline V gene data show CDR1 as SGHTA and CDR2 as FQGNSA. V was pared by 1 base and J by 4 bases, with 6 bases between. This CDR3 is CASSLGGADTQYF. The CDR3, as DNA: TGTGCCAGCAGCTTAGGGGGGGCAGATACGCAGTATTTT.

V is TRBV5-1 and J is TRBJ2-7; TRBD2 matches at 9 bases. V gave up 0 bases and J gave up 4 bases; unmatched junction bases: 5. The CDR3 runs to 15 residues. The germline gives CDR1 SGHRS, CDR2 YFSETQ. The CDR3 sequence: CASSLEGTSRYEQYF. In DNA, the CDR3 is TGCGCCAGCAGCTTGGAGGGGACTAGCCGGTACGAGCAGTACTTC.

This clone was observed a few times. The J gene is TRBJ1-5, the V gene TRBV7-9; D unclear. There are 13 residues in the CDR3. The germline V gene has CDR1 SEHNR and CDR2 FQNEAQ (reference sequence). With 1 base removed from V and 3 bases from J, the gap between germline ends came to 4 bases. CDR3 sequence reads: CASSLGANQPQHF. CDR3 sequence (DNA): TGTGCCAGCAGCTTAGGGGCCAATCAGCCCCAGCATTTT.

The chain employs TRBV4-3 and TRBJ2-5, with TRBD1 as a possible D gene (5 bases). This CDR3 is 16 amino acids long. V shed 0 bases and J shed 5 bases, with 16 bases lying between them. CDR1 and CDR2 (germline): LGHNA, YSLEER. The CDR3 nucleotides read TGCGCCAGCAGCCAAGATTCCACTTTGGCAGGGGAGACCCAGTACTTC. It codes for CASSQDSTLAGETQYF.

The chain uses TRBV4-1 and TRBJ2-7, with TRBD2 as a possible D gene (8 bases). Per germline, CDR1 MGHRA and CDR2 YSYEKL. Between the trimmed V and J ends, which lost 4 bases and 3 bases, there was a span of 19 bases. This CDR3 contains 16 residues. The CDR3 reads CASSLGGGGTLYEQYF. The DNA for the CDR3 is TGCGCCAGCAGCCTAGGGGGCGGGGGGACCCTCTACGAGCAGTACTTC.

This chain connects TRBV29-1 to TRBJ2-5; 11 positions match TRBD2. This CDR3 spans 15 amino acids. Germline V gene sequence: CDR1 SQVTM, CDR2 ANQGSEA. Trimming took 4 bases from V and 5 from J; bases not matched to a gene: 9. The CDR3 DNA reads as TGCAGCGTTGGGGTTAGCGGGGGGGCCATGGAGACCCAGTACTTC. Translated, it gives CSVGVSGGAMETQYF.

The chain combines TRBV5-5 with TRBJ2-7; the match to TRBD1 covers 10 bases. Germline loops: CDR1 SGHKS, CDR2 YYEKEE (reference sequence). J gave up 5 bases and V 3 bases, and 8 bases lay outside the gene matches. The CDR3 contains 15 residues. The CDR3 DNA sequence: TGTGCCAGCAGCTCAACCGGGACAGGGGTGGACGAGCAGTACTTC. It yields the protein CASSSTGTGVDEQYF.

The chain combines TRBV5-1 with TRBJ2-5; 9 bases line up with TRBD1. The CDR3 length is 14 residues. Unmatched junction bases numbered 5, after V lost 3 bases and J lost 5 bases. The V gene's germline CDR1 is SGHRS and CDR2 YFSETQ. CDR3 protein: CASSSGTGSETQYF. The CDR3 nucleotides are TGCGCCAGCAGCTCAGGGACAGGGTCGGAGACCCAGTACTTC.